Reported below is one TCR beta chain. No antigen is known for it. This sample was taken from a study of CD8+CD57+ T cells in acquired aplastic anemia. Germline loops: CDR1 MGHDK, CDR2 SYGVNS. CDR3 length: 18 residues. The V segment lost 1 base and the J segment 4 bases; nucleotides outside the gene matches: 10. Study outcomes and limitations: Patients and controls shared some 29 CD8+ CDR3 sequences, which appeared highly expressed in patients and within their immunodominant clones.

All patients picked for sequencing had shown, by flow cytometry, an expansion of CD8+CD57+ cells. Every patient was diagnosed with severe acquired aplastic anemia. Blood came from patients not yet given any therapy. TCR beta VDJ and CDR3 profiling used genomic DNA as template. TCRdb recomputed calls from the reads with MiXCR, one row per CDR3 protein. The repertoire has hundreds of thousands of distinct CDR3 sequences, approximately 32% of them found once; the top ten carry about 0.8%. The sequence was obtained from a human donor with aplastic anemia. Sequenced sample: sorted CD4+, CD8+, or CD8+CD57+ T cells (not recorded which) from PBMCs. The chain has TRBV25-1 and TRBJ1-2; 12 bases line up with TRBD1. The CDR3, as DNA: TGTGCCAGCAGTGAATGGACCGGGACAGGGGGCGTAGGCTATGGCTACACCTTC. It encodes CASSEWTGTGGVGYGYTF.